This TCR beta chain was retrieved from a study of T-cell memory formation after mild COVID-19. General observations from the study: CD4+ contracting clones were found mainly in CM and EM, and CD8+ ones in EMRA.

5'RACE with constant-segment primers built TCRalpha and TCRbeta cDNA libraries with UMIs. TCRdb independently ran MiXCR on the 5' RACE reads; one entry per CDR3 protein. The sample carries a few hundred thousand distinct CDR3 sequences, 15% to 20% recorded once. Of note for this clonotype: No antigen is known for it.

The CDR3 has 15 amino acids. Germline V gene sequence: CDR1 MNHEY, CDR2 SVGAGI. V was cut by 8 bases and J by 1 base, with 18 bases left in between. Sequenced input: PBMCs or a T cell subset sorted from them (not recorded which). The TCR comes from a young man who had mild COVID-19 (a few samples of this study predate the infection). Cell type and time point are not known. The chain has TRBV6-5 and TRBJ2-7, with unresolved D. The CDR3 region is CASRMIGDWSYEQYF. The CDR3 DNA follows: TGTGCCAGCCGAATGATCGGAGATTGGTCCTACGAGCAGTACTTC.